This T cell receptor (beta chain) originates from a study of molecular identifiers for immune sequencing clone quantification (dated by TCRdb to about 2018). With regard to the full study: For a replicate experiment, the RNA from either approximately 20,000 or 100,000 naive CD8 T cells was divided into five aliquots, and four of those aliquots went on to sequencing. This methods study benchmarked molecular-identifier clustering-based TCR repertoire sequencing (MIDCIRS) and TCR RNA copy counting, using CD8 T cells to do so. Summary of the overall study and its limitations: Highly expanded clone sizes could be underestimated if identical TCR molecules share a barcode. A single cell's worth of spiked-in Jurkat TCR RNA was reported detectable even among under 1.1 million naive CD8 T cells. Clones above 20 RNA copies held over 99% of molecules in CMV-specific effector cells but under 1% in naive cells. Spiked-in Jurkat TCR RNA (approximately 10 copies' worth), which is not part of the donor repertoire, was contained in the naive libraries. When barcode sub-clustering was left out, chimeric consensus sequences inflated TCR diversity, with chimeras reaching as high as 47%. Modeling estimated approximately 3 recovered TCR RNA copies per cell, compared with about 10 by digital PCR, which implies around 30% capture efficiency.

This clonotype has a handful of counts. Which antigen it targets is not known. Within one base of it there is no much larger clone, and no base qualities were kept. Libraries of naive CD8 T cells were generated from approximately 20,000 to 1,000,000 sorted cells, with 10%, 30% or 50% of the purified RNA used. Naive CD8 T cells, defined as CD8+CD4-CCR7+CD45RA+, were FACS-sorted into RLT Plus buffer on a BD FACSAria II. Ten to eleven TCR copies' worth of Jurkat RNA were spiked into roughly 20,000-1,000,000 naive CD8 T cell samples to test detection sensitivity. Enrichment of CD8 T cells was done with RosetteSep CD8+ T Cell Enrichment Cocktail plus Ficoll-Paque, and ACK red cell lysis came afterward. The CDR3 goes from the cysteine to the phenylalanine over 18 residues. The retained sequence is limited to the CDR3, 54 bases, with the frame set at the first base. Ends trimmed: V by 0 bases, J by 4 bases; bases unmatched to a gene: 4. The CDR1 and CDR2 encoded by the germline V gene are LGHNA and YSLEER.

Libraries were constructed by PCR. Sequencing took place on an Illumina HiSeq 4000. Bulk TCR libraries were prepared as previously described, using TCR primers listed in Table S5. Purification of total RNA was performed with the Qiagen AllPrep DNA/RNA kit. Before analysis, reads from multiple sequencing runs of the same library were pooled. Processing in the source paper ran as follows. Reads were retained only if an exact TCR constant sequence was present, and the retained reads were trimmed to 150 nt and grouped according to their 12-nt molecular barcodes. Within each barcode group, reads were sub-clustered at a 15% Levenshtein threshold, and quality-weighted consensus sequences were built per RNA molecule. Non-functional sequences were removed, as were lower-count sequences one edit away from another. Barcode sub-clusters with fewer than 20% of the maximum read count were removed, based on fitting two negative binomial distributions. TCRdb ran its own pipeline on the public reads, namely fastp trimming at Q25 and MiXCR clone calling, and kept in-frame beta chains. When rows share a CDR3 protein, they turn into one entry using the most common DNA and genes. Here the V and J calls rest on TCRdb's processing, not on the authors' analysis. The sample table holds around 470,000 distinct CDR3 sequences, of which about a fifth were seen once. The ten top clones hold 0.65% to 0.95% of the sample.

The clonotype originates from a human donor in good health. Some libraries in this study had Jurkat cell RNA spiked in. The chain was built from TRBV4-3 and TRBJ2-3; 16 central bases correspond to TRBD2. Sequences were obtained from naive CD8+ T cells from blood, with Jurkat cell RNA spiked in. The sample's cell subset or site label, decoded: FACS-sorted CD8+CD4-CCR7+CD45RA+ naive T cells. The nucleotides are TGCGCCAGCAGCCAAGAACCGGGACTAGCGGGAGGGCCAGATACGCAGTATTTT. The resulting protein is CASSQEPGLAGGPDTQYF.